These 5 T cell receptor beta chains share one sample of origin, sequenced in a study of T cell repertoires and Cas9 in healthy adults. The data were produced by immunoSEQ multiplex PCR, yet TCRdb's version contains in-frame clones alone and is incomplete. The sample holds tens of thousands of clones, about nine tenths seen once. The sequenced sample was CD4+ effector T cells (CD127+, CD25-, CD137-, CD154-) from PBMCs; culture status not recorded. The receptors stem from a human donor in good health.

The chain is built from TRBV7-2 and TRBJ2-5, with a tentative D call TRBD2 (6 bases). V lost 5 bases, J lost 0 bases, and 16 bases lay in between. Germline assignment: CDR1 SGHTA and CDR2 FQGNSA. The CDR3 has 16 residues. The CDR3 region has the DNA TGTGCCAGCAGCCGTACCAGGCGGGGCAACCAAGAGACCCAGTACTTC. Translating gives CASSRTRRGNQETQYF.

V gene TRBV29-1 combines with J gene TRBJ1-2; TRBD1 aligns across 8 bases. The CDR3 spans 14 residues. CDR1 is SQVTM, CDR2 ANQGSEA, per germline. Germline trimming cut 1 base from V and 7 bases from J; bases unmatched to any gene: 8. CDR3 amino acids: CSVEVGQGAGGYTF. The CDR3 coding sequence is TGCAGCGTTGAAGTAGGGCAGGGGGCAGGTGGCTACACCTTC.

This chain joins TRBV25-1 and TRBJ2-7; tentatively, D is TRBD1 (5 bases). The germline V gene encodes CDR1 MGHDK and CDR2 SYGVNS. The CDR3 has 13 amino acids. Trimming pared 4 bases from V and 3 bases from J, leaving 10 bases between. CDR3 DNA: TGTGCCAGCAGTGCGGGCAGGGTCTACGAGCAGTACTTC. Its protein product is CASSAGRVYEQYF.

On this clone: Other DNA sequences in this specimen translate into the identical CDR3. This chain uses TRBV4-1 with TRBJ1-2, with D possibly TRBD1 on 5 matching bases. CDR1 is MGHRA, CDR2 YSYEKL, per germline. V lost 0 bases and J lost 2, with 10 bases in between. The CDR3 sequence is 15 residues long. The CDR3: CASSQEGTANYGYTF. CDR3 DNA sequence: TGCGCCAGCAGCCAAGAAGGGACGGCGAACTATGGCTACACCTTC.

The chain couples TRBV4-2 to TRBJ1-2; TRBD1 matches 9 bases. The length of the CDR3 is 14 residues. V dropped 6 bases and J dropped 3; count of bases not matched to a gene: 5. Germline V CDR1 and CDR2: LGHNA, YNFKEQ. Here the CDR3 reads CASREGQGDYGYTF. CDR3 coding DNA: TGTGCCAGCAGGGAGGGACAGGGAGACTATGGCTACACCTTC.